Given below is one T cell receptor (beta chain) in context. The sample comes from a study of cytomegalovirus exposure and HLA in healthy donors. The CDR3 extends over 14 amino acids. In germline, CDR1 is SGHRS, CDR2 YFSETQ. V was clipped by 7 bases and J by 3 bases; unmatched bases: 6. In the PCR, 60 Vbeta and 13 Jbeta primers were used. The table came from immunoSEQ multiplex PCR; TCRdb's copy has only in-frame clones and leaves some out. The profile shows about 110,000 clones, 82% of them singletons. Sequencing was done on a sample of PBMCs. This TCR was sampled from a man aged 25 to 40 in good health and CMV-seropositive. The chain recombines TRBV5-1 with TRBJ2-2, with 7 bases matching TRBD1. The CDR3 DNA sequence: TGCGCCAGCGCATTTACAGGGGACACCGGGGAGCTGTTTTTT. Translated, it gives CASAFTGDTGELFF.